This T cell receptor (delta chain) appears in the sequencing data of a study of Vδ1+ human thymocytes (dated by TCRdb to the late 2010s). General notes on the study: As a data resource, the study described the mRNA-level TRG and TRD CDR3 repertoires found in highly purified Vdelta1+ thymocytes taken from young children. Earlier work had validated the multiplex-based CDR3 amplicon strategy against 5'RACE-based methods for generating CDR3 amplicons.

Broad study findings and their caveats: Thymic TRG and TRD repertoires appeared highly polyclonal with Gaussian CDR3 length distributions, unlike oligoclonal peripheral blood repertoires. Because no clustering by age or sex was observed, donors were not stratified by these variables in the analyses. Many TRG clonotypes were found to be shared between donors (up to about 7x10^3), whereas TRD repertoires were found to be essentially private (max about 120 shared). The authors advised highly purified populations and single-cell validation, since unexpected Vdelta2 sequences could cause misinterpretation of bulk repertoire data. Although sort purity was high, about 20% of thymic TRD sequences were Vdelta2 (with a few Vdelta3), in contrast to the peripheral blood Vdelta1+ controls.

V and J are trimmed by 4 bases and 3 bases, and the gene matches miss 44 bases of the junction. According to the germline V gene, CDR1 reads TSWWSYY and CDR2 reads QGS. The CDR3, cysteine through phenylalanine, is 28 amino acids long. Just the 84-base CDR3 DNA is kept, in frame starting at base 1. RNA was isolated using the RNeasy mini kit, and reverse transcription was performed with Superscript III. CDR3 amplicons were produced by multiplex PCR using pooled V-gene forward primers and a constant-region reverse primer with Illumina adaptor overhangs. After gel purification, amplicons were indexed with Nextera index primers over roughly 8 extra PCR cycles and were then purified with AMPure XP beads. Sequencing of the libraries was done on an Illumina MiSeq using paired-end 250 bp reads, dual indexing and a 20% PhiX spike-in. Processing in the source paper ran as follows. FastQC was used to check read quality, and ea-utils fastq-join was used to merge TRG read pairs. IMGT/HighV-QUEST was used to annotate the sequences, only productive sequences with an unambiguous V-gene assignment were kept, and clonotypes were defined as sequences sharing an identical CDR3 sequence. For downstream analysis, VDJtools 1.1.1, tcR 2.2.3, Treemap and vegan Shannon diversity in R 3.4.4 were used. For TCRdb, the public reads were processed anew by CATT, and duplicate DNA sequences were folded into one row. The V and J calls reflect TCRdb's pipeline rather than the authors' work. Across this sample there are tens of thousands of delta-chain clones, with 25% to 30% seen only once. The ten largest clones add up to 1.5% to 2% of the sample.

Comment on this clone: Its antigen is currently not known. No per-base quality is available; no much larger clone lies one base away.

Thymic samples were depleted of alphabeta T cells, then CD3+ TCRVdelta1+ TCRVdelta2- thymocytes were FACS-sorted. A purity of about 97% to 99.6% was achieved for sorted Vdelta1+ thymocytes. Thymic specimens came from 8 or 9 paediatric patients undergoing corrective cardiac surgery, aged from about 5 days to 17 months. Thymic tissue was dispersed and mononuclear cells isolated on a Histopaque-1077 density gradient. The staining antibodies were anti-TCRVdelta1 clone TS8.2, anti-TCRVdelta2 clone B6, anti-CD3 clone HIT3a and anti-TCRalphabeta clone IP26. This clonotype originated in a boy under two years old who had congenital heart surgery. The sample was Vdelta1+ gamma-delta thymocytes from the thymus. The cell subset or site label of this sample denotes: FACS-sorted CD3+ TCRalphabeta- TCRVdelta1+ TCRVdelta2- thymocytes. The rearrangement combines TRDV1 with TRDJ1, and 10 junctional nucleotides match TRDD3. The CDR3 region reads CALGAPPGVPTGVMGDTPPYSYADKLIF. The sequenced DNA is TGTGCTCTTGGGGCCCCCCCCGGGGTTCCTACGGGGGTCATGGGGGATACTCCCCCCTATTCGTACGCCGATAAACTCATCTTT.